This T cell receptor beta chain was identified during a study of shared clonotypes between healthy human individuals. Whole-study context: The cohort comprised a couple of women and a few men. Their ages spanned 18 to 49 years. For every donor, three CD4 naive, three CD4 memory, two CD8 naive and one CD8 memory plates were used.

The study's findings and limits: Researchers found naive subsets generally carried larger estimated richness than memory subsets.

As regards this clone: As yet, its antigen is unknown.

Profiled with immunoSEQ multiplex PCR; TCRdb holds only in-frame clones, not every one. The sample has some 2.1 million clones; over 85% are singletons. The CDR3 consists of 15 residues. Per the germline V gene, CDR1 is KGHSH and CDR2 is LQKENI. Unmatched junction bases numbered 4, after V lost 2 bases and J lost 4 bases. CD45RO-negative, CCR7-positively selected cells formed the naive CD8 fraction, excluding terminally differentiated effector memory CD45RA+ cells. Each donor was a Caucasian adult residing in Nashville, Tennessee. Sample: naive CD8+ T cells from PBMCs. This sequence was found in a man aged 18 to 29 in good health. Some clones in this sample may be carry-over from other donors' samples. The chain carries TRBV18 and TRBJ2-1; 8 bases match TRBD2. The CDR3 nucleotides are TGTGCCAGCTCACCATTCCCTAGCGGGTACAATGAGCAGTTCTTC. Its translation is CASSPFPSGYNEQFF.